The 5 T cell receptor beta chains given below trace back to one sample, sequenced in a study of blood T cell repertoires in COVID-19. The protocol was immunoSEQ multiplex PCR, while the TCRdb copy is restricted to in-frame clones and leaves out a portion. The sample shows 180,000 or so clones, around 86% of them seen only once. Specimen: peripheral blood. These receptors all come from a man between 60 and 75 years old with acute or convalescent COVID-19.

V usage is TRBV7-9 and J usage is TRBJ1-1; D is perhaps TRBD1 (5 bases). Germline V gives CDR1 SEHNR, CDR2 FQNEAQ (reference sequence). With 1 base removed from V and 6 bases from J, the gap between germline ends came to 9 bases. The CDR3 is made up of 13 amino acids. CDR3 DNA sequence: TGTGCCAGCAGCTTAGATTTCAGGGCTGAAGCTTTCTTT. It specifies CASSLDFRAEAFF.

J is TRBJ1-2 and V is TRBV9, with TRBD1 matching 10 bases. CDR1 and CDR2 (germline): SGDLS, YYNGEE. The junction had 2 bases not matched to a gene; V was cut back by 2 bases and J by 4 bases. This CDR3 has 14 residues. The CDR3 DNA reads TGTGCCAGCAGCGTCGACAGGGGGCTCTATGGCTACACCTTC. It is translated as CASSVDRGLYGYTF.

The chain employs TRBV29-1 and TRBJ2-7; 10 bases are shared with TRBD1. Trimming at V came to 6 bases and at J to 2 bases, leaving 4 bases not matched to a gene. This CDR3 is built from 13 residues. Per the germline V gene, CDR1 is SQVTM and CDR2 is ANQGSEA. As DNA, the CDR3 is TGCAGCGTGACAGGGGGCAGGACCTACGAGCAGTACTTC. Translation: CSVTGGRTYEQYF.

The chain links TRBV3-1 (or the pseudogene TRBV3-2) to TRBJ1-3, with 7 bases aligning to TRBD1. CDR1 and CDR2 (germline): LGHDT, YNNKEL (reference sequence). This CDR3 comprises 14 residues. With V trimmed by 5 bases and J by 7 bases, 8 bases remained unmatched. The CDR3 here is CASSSRQGWNTIYF. CDR3 nucleotides: TGTGCCAGCAGCTCCAGACAGGGATGGAACACCATATATTTT.

This chain uses TRBV7-8 with TRBJ2-3, with a weak D call TRBD1 (6 bases). The length of the CDR3 is 18 residues. CDR1 and CDR2 from the germline V gene are SGHVS and FQNEAQ. V lost 4 bases to trimming and J lost 4 bases, with 24 bases between them. As DNA, the CDR3 is TGTGCCAGCAGCTCCTCCCCGGACCTTCGGGCAGGGGCAGATACGCAGTATTTT. Its translation is CASSSSPDLRAGADTQYF. The variable domain in full, completed from reference TRBV7-8 and TRBJ2-3, reads GAGVSQSPRYKVAKRGQDVALRCDPISGHVSLFWYQQALGQGPEFLTYFQNEAQLDKSGLPSDRFFAERPEGSVSTLKIQRTQQEDSAVYLCASSSSPDLRAGADTQYFGPGTRLTVL.